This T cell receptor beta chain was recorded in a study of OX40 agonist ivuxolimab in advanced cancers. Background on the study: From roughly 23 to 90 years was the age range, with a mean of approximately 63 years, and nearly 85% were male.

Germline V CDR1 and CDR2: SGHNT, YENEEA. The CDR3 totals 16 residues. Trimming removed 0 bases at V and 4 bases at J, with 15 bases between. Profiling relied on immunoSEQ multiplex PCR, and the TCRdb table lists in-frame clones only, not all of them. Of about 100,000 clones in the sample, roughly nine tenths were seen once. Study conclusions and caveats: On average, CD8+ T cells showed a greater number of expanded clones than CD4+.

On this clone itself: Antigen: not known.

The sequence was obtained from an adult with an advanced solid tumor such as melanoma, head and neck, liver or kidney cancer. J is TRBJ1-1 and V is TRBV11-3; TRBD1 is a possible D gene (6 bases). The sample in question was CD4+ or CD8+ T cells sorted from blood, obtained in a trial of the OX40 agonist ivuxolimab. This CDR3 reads CASSLEGRGRSTEAFF. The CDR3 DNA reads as TGTGCCAGCAGCTTAGAGGGCAGGGGCAGGAGCACTGAAGCTTTCTTT.